Below, 7 T cell receptor beta chains from the same sample are listed, as sequenced in a study of cytomegalovirus exposure and HLA in healthy donors. The PCR made use of 60 Vbeta and 13 Jbeta primers. Assay: immunoSEQ multiplex PCR; the TCRdb copy retains only in-frame clones and omits some. The data hold tens of thousands of clones, with about 80% observed a single time. The sample was PBMCs. These receptor sequences come from a man in his fifties in good health and CMV-seropositive.

This clone occurred a few times. CDR3 DNA: TGTGCCAGCAGTTACACCCTAGCGGGGGGAGAGACCCAGTACTTC. Its translation: CASSYTLAGGETQYF. V usage is TRBV6-5 and J usage is TRBJ2-5, with 11 bases aligning to TRBD2. With V trimmed by 2 bases and J by 4 bases, 3 bases remained unmatched. The germline gives CDR1 MNHEY, CDR2 SVGAGI. This CDR3 has 15 amino acids.

This sequence joins TRBV7-8 and TRBJ1-6, with 10 bases identical to TRBD1. V lost 6 bases to trimming and J lost 6 bases; unmatched junction nucleotides: 8. The CDR3 runs 16 residues. Looked up from germline, CDR1 is SGHVS and CDR2 is FQNEAQ. The CDR3 protein is CASRTGTGVSNSPLHF. For the CDR3, the DNA is TGTGCCAGCAGGACCGGGACAGGGGTGTCTAATTCACCCCTCCACTTT. Full variable domain (outside the CDR3, taken from reference TRBV7-8 and TRBJ1-6): GAGVSQSPRYKVAKRGQDVALRCDPISGHVSLFWYQQALGQGPEFLTYFQNEAQLDKSGLPSDRFFAERPEGSVSTLKIQRTQQEDSAVYLCASRTGTGVSNSPLHFGNGTRLTVT.

The chain couples TRBV2 to TRBJ1-5; 12 bases line up with TRBD1. Germline trimming cut 5 bases from V and 4 bases from J; bases unmatched to any gene: 3. This CDR3 has 15 residues. The germline CDR1 and CDR2 sequences are SNHLY and FYNNEI. This CDR3 is CASSPGQGANQPQHF. In DNA form, the CDR3 reads TGTGCCAGCAGTCCGGGACAGGGGGCTAATCAGCCCCAGCATTTT.

The CDR3 DNA follows: TGTGCCAGCAGTGAACGGGCTAGCGCTATCAATGAGCAGTTCTTC. This sequence encodes CASSERASAINEQFF. The V gene is TRBV2, the J gene TRBJ2-1; tentative D call: TRBD2 (6 bases). The CDR3 has 15 amino acids. V was shortened by 2 bases and J by 6 bases, with 14 bases between the two germline ends. Germline V gene lookup returns CDR1 SNHLY and CDR2 FYNNEI. Full variable domain (rest looked up from reference TRBV2 and TRBJ2-1): EPEVTQTPSHQVTQMGQEVILRCVPISNHLYFYWYRQILGQKVEFLVSFYNNEISEKSEIFDDQFSVERPDGSNFTLKIRSTKLEDSAMYFCASSERASAINEQFFGPGTRLTVL.

The chain employs TRBV11-1 and TRBJ2-7, with a weak D call TRBD1 (8 bases). This CDR3 has 13 amino acids. V was shortened by 9 bases and J by 0 bases, with 12 bases between the two germline ends. The germline gives CDR1 SGHAT, CDR2 FQDESV (reference sequence). CDR3 in DNA: TGTGCCAGTACAGGGGGGGACTCCTACGAGCAGTACTTC. This sequence encodes CASTGGDSYEQYF.

The chain links TRBV4-1 to TRBJ2-3, with 7 positions matching TRBD1. The junction had 12 bases not matched to a gene; V was cut back by 1 base and J by 11 bases. Germline lookup yields CDR1 MGHRA and CDR2 YSYEKL. The CDR3 length is 15 residues. The CDR3 spells CASSQAVTGSSGQYF. As DNA, the CDR3 is TGCGCCAGCAGCCAAGCTGTGACAGGGTCCTCTGGGCAGTATTTT.

The DNA for the CDR3 is TGCGCCAGCAGCCAAGGATATTTTGGGAGCTCCTACAATGAGCAGTTCTTC. The encoded protein is CASSQGYFGSSYNEQFF. The chain couples TRBV4-1 to TRBJ2-1; possible D gene TRBD2, 5 bases. This CDR3 is built from 17 residues. Germline V gives CDR1 MGHRA, CDR2 YSYEKL. Trimming stripped 1 base from V and 0 bases from J, with 13 bases between.